A single sample is the source of the 25 T cell receptor beta chains below, sequenced in a study of cytomegalovirus exposure and HLA in healthy donors. Sequenced by immunoSEQ multiplex PCR; TCRdb stores in-frame clones only, minus some. Counted here are about 110,000 clones, approximately 91% occurring once; the ten biggest clones make up roughly 2.2%. Sequencing used PBMCs. These receptors all come from a woman aged 18-29 years in good health and CMV-seronegative.

This clone was counted between two and nine times. The chain has TRBV27 and TRBJ1-5, with no clear D. V dropped 10 bases and J dropped 0 bases, with 7 bases sitting between them. The germline V gene has CDR1 MNHEY and CDR2 SMNVEV (reference sequence). The CDR3 is made up of 12 amino acids. CDR3 nucleotides: TGTGCCACCGGGGATAGCAATCAGCCCCAGCATTTT. This codes for CATGDSNQPQHF.

The chain employs TRBV10-1 and TRBJ2-1; 11 bases are a match to TRBD2. The CDR3 runs to 14 residues. Losses at the gene ends were 7 bases for V and 1 base for J; bases not matched to a gene: 0. Looked up from germline, CDR1 is WNHNN and CDR2 is SYGVQD (reference sequence). CDR3 in amino acids: CASIAGGSYNEQFF. The CDR3, as DNA: TGCGCCAGCATAGCGGGAGGGTCCTACAATGAGCAGTTCTTC.

This sequence joins TRBV30 and TRBJ2-1; D is perhaps TRBD1 (6 bases). The ends were cut back, 3 bases at V and 6 bases at J, with 21 bases in the middle. The germline V gene has CDR1 GTSNPN and CDR2 SVGIG (reference sequence). This CDR3 comprises 16 residues. This CDR3 is CAWSRLVGTLPNEQFF. The CDR3 coding sequence is TGTGCCTGGAGCCGCCTTGTGGGGACACTCCCCAATGAGCAGTTCTTC.

This chain links TRBV7-2 with TRBJ2-5, with no clear D. The CDR3 length is 13 residues. The germline V gene has CDR1 SGHTA and CDR2 FQGNSA. The germline V and J ends were trimmed by 4 bases and 5 bases, with 11 bases remaining between them. CDR3 sequence: CASSYDLVETQYF. DNA for the CDR3: TGTGCCAGCAGCTACGACTTAGTGGAGACCCAGTACTTC. Full variable domain (remainder filled in from reference TRBV7-2 and TRBJ2-5): GAGVSQSPSNKVTEKGKDVELRCDPISGHTALYWYRQSLGQGLEFLIYFQGNSAPDKSGLPSDRFSAERTGGSVSTLTIQRTQQEDSAVYLCASSYDLVETQYFGPGTRLLVL.

This chain links TRBV18 with TRBJ2-7, with D perhaps TRBD2 (5 bases). The V gene lost 6 bases and the J gene lost 1 base, with 13 bases spanning the gap. In germline, CDR1 is KGHSH, CDR2 LQKENI. The length of the CDR3 is 14 residues. The CDR3 loop is CASSASSGSYEQYF. The CDR3 nucleotides read TGTGCCAGCTCGGCCAGCAGCGGTTCCTACGAGCAGTACTTC. The whole variable domain, remainder taken from reference TRBV18 and TRBJ2-7, is NAGVMQNPRHLVRRRGQEARLRCSPMKGHSHVYWYRQLPEEGLKFMVYLQKENIIDESGMPKERFSAEFPKEGPSILRIQQVVRGDSAAYFCASSASSGSYEQYFGPGTRLTVT.

This chain links TRBV9 with TRBJ2-6; TRBD2 matches 8 bases. There are 17 residues in the CDR3. The trim removed 2 bases at V and 1 base at J, leaving 5 bases unmatched. The V gene's germline CDR1 is SGDLS and CDR2 YYNGEE. Here the CDR3 DNA reads TGTGCCAGCAGCGTTAGCGGGACCCCTTCTGGGGCCAACGTCCTGACTTTC. Its protein product is CASSVSGTPSGANVLTF.

The CDR3 bases are TGTGCCAGCAGCTTAACGGGCCAAAGGACTAACACTGAAGCTTTCTTT. Its protein is CASSLTGQRTNTEAFF. The rearrangement links TRBV11-1 to TRBJ1-1; unclear D gene. V was shortened by 2 bases and J by 2 bases, with 15 bases between the two germline ends. Germline V gene sequence: CDR1 SGHAT, CDR2 FQDESV (reference sequence). This CDR3 is 16 amino acids long. The entire variable domain, with the rest obtained from reference TRBV11-1 and TRBJ1-1, is as follows: EAEVAQSPRYKITEKSQAVAFWCDPISGHATLYWYRQILGQGPELLVQFQDESVVDDSQLPKDRFSAERLKGVDSTLKIQPAELGDSAMYLCASSLTGQRTNTEAFFGQGTRLTVV.

This clone was seen once. V gene TRBV11-2 combines with J gene TRBJ2-7; maybe TRBD1 (5 bases). This CDR3 has 15 residues. V lost 10 bases to trimming and J lost 2 bases, with 21 bases between them. Germline V gives CDR1 SGHAT, CDR2 FQNNGV. The CDR3 protein is CATYKRGSRPYEQYF. The CDR3 bases are TGTGCCACCTACAAAAGGGGTTCAAGACCCTACGAGCAGTACTTC.

The chain employs TRBV27 and TRBJ2-7; 10 bases line up with TRBD2. The V segment lost 3 bases and the J segment 0 bases; nucleotides outside the gene matches: 5. Germline CDR1 and CDR2: MNHEY and SMNVEV (reference sequence). This CDR3 spans 16 amino acids. CDR3 DNA: TGTGCCAGCAGTTTGCGGACTAGCGGAAGCTCCTACGAGCAGTACTTC. Amino acid sequence: CASSLRTSGSSYEQYF.

The V and J genes are TRBV5-3 and TRBJ2-7; maybe TRBD1 (6 bases). TRBV5-3 is an ORF for which the function is uncertain. V lost 6 bases, J lost 3 bases, and 13 bases lay in between. The CDR3 is 13 amino acids. The DNA for the CDR3 is TGTGCCAGAACGAGGGGGTTACTCTACGAGCAGTACTTC. Its translation: CARTRGLLYEQYF.

The rearrangement joins TRBV28 to TRBJ2-7; 9 bases fit TRBD1. The CDR3 has 16 residues. The trim removed 4 bases at V and 3 bases at J, leaving 10 bases unmatched. CDR1 is MDHEN, CDR2 SYDVKM, per germline. The CDR3 spells CASSSHPGTGNYEQYF. The CDR3 DNA reads TGTGCCAGCAGTTCCCATCCCGGGACAGGGAACTACGAGCAGTACTTC.

The V and J genes are TRBV6-6 and TRBJ2-7; D is perhaps TRBD1 (6 bases). The CDR3 totals 15 residues. Germline V gene data show CDR1 as MNHNY and CDR2 as SVGAGI (reference sequence). The V end lost 6 bases, the J end lost 4 bases, and 19 bases lay between the germline ends. The CDR3 loop is CASRDRQDLDYEQYF. The CDR3, as DNA: TGTGCCAGCAGAGATAGACAGGATTTAGATTACGAGCAGTACTTC.

The genes are TRBV7-9 and TRBJ2-3; D is ambiguous. The V gene's germline CDR1 is SEHNR and CDR2 FQNEAQ (reference sequence). Trimming shortened V by 5 bases and J by 2 bases, and 5 bases separated the two germline ends. The CDR3 consists of 12 residues. The CDR3 nucleotides read TGTGCCAGCAGCGCTACCACAGATACGCAGTATTTT. Translated: CASSATTDTQYF.

This chain connects TRBV28 to TRBJ2-1; TRBD1 might be the D (7 bases). The CDR3 contains 15 residues. Trimming left V 2 bases short and J 6 bases short, with 14 bases between. The germline gives CDR1 MDHEN, CDR2 SYDVKM. The CDR3 bases are TGTGCCAGCAGTTTACCAGGGGGGAAACTCAATGAGCAGTTCTTC. It is translated as CASSLPGGKLNEQFF.

The chain uses TRBV2 and TRBJ1-4; 11 positions match TRBD1. Germline-derived CDR1 and CDR2 are SNHLY and FYNNEI. Trimming cost V 6 bases and J 7 bases; bases outside gene matches: 7. The CDR3 is 15 amino acids. CDR3 sequence: CASRISGTGGEKLFF. In DNA form, the CDR3 reads TGTGCCAGCAGGATTTCCGGGACAGGGGGTGAAAAACTGTTTTTT.

The chain links TRBV15 to TRBJ2-1, with a weak D call TRBD1 (6 bases). Germline CDR1 reads LNHNV; CDR2 reads YYDKDF (reference sequence). Trimming took off 3 bases at V and 6 bases at J, with 15 bases between the two ends. The CDR3 is 15 residues long. CDR3 amino acids: CATSRQGAGVNEQFF. The CDR3 coding sequence is TGTGCCACCAGCAGGCAAGGGGCAGGGGTCAATGAGCAGTTCTTC.

As concerns this clone: A junction boundary mismatches the germline segment, possibly from a read error. The chain carries TRBV13 and TRBJ2-4, with TRBD1 matching 11 bases. This CDR3 is 17 amino acids long. Per germline, CDR1 PRHDT and CDR2 FYEKMQ (reference sequence). CDR3 DNA sequence: TGTGCCAGCAGCATAGGGACAGGGGGGGTAGCCAAAAACATTCAGTACTTC. It translates to CASSIGTGGVAKNIQYF.

The chain recombines TRBV19 with TRBJ1-2; tentative D call: TRBD1 (5 bases). Looked up from germline, CDR1 is LNHDA and CDR2 is SQIVND (reference sequence). V was cut by 6 bases and J by 3 bases, with 14 bases left in between. The CDR3 contains 14 residues. The CDR3 loop is CASRARDRDYGYTF. CDR3 nucleotides: TGTGCCAGTAGGGCCAGGGATAGGGACTATGGCTACACCTTC.

This chain uses TRBV7-2 with TRBJ2-7; D is ambiguous. Deletions cut 4 bases from V and 1 base from J, with 14 bases between. This CDR3 region has 15 residues. Germline V lookup: CDR1 SGHTA, CDR2 FQGNSA. For the CDR3, the DNA is TGTGCCAGCAGCTCCATGCCGCCTATATCCTACGAGCAGTACTTC. Amino acids: CASSSMPPISYEQYF.

This rearrangement joins TRBV6-4 to TRBJ2-3; D possibly corresponds to TRBD2 (5 bases). Trimming took 2 bases from V and 11 from J, leaving 14 bases between them. The CDR3 covers 13 residues. CDR1 MRHNA and CDR2 SNTAGT come from the germline V gene. The CDR3 sequence is CASSDKRPGLQYF. CDR3 sequence (DNA): TGTGCCAGCAGTGACAAAAGGCCGGGATTGCAGTATTTT.

The chain uses TRBV6-1 and TRBJ2-7; TRBD2 matches 10 bases. Germline values: CDR1 MNHNS, CDR2 SASEGT. The length of the CDR3 is 14 residues. The CDR3 loop reads CAEGEREGLHEQYF. CDR3 bases: TGTGCAGAGGGGGAGCGGGAGGGTCTCCACGAGCAGTACTTC.

This chain connects TRBV7-3 to TRBJ2-5; 8 bases line up with TRBD1. Trimming removed 0 bases from V and 1 base from J; junction bases left unmatched: 1. CDR1 SGHTA and CDR2 FQGTGA come from the germline V gene. This CDR3 region has 15 residues. CDR3 sequence: CASSLTGQVQETQYF. The CDR3 DNA reads TGTGCCAGCAGCTTAACGGGACAGGTCCAAGAGACCCAGTACTTC.

CDR3 DNA: TGCGCCAGCAGCCAGGAACTCCAGGACAGCTACGAGCAGTACTTC. It specifies CASSQELQDSYEQYF. The chain is built from TRBV4-3 and TRBJ2-7; TRBD1 is a possible D gene (6 bases). The V and J ends lost 3 bases and 3 bases respectively, with 15 bases between them. The length of the CDR3 is 15 residues. Germline lookup yields CDR1 LGHNA and CDR2 YSLEER.

The chain combines TRBV4-3 with TRBJ2-1; 7 bases fit TRBD2. The length of the CDR3 is 14 residues. Trimming took 5 bases from V and 3 from J; bases not matched to a gene: 4. Per the germline V gene, CDR1 is LGHNA and CDR2 is YSLEER. The CDR3 is CASSNRDYYNEQFF. CDR3 coding DNA: TGCGCCAGCAGCAACCGGGACTACTACAATGAGCAGTTCTTC.

The chain carries TRBV19 and TRBJ2-1; D remains unclear. Germline CDR1 and CDR2: LNHDA and SQIVND (reference sequence). CDR3 length: 14 amino acids. The V and J ends lost 3 bases and 8 bases respectively, with 14 bases between them. The CDR3 DNA reads as TGTGCCAGTAGTATTGAACAGTATGGTCATGAGCAGTTCTTC. Translating it yields CASSIEQYGHEQFF.